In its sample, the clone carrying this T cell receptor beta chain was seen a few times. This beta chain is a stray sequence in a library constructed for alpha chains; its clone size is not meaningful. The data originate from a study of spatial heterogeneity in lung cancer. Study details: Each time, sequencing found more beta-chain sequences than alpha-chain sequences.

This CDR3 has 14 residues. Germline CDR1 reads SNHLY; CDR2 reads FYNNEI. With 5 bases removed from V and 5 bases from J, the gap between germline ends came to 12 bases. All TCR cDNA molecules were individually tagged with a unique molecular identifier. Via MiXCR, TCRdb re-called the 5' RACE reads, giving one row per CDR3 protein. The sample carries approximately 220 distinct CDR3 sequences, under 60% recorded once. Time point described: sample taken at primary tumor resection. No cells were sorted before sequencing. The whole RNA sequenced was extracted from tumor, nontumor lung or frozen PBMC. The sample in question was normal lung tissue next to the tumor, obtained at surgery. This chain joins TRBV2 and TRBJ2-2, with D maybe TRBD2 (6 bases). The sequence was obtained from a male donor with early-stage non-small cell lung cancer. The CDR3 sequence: CASSSRRVTGELFF. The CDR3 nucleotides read TGTGCCAGCAGTTCAAGGAGGGTTACCGGGGAGCTGTTTTTT.